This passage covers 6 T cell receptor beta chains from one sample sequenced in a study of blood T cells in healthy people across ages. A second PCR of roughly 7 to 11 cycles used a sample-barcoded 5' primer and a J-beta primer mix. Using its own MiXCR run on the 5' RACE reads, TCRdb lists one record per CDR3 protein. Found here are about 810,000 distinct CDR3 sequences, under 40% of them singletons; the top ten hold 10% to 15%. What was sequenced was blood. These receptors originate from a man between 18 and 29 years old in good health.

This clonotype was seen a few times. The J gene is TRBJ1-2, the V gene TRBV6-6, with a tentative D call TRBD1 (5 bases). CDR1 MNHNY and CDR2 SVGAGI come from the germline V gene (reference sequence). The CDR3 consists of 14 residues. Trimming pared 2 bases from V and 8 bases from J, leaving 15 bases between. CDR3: CASSYADTTRGYTF. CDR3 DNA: TGTGCCAGCAGTTACGCGGACACAACTCGGGGCTACACCTTC.

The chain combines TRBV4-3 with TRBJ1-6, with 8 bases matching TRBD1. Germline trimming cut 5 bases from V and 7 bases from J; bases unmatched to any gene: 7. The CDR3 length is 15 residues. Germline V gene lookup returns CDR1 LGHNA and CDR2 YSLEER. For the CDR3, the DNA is TGCGCCAGCAGCACCGACAGGGGATCGAATTCACCCCTCCACTTT. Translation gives CASSTDRGSNSPLHF.

CDR3 in DNA: TGCGCCAGCAGCCAAGTCCGGACAGGGCGAGGGTTTGGACACAATGAGCAGTACTTC. Its protein is CASSQVRTGRGFGHNEQYF. The chain couples TRBV4-1 to TRBJ2-7, with 8 positions matching TRBD1. V was pared by 1 base and J by 7 bases, with 21 bases of the junction left unmatched. The length of the CDR3 is 19 residues. Germline assignment: CDR1 MGHRA and CDR2 YSYEKL.

CDR3 in DNA: TGTGCCAGCAGTCCAAGGACAGCGCGGGCCTATGGCTACACCTTC. It encodes CASSPRTARAYGYTF. The V gene is TRBV12-3 or TRBV12-4, the J gene TRBJ1-2; possible D gene TRBD1, 6 bases. Deletions cut 5 bases from V and 4 bases from J, with 17 bases between. This CDR3 has 15 amino acids.

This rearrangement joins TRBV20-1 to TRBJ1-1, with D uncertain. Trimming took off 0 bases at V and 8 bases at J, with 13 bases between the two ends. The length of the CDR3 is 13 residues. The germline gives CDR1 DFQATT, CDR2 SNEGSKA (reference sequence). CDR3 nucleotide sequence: TGCAGTGCTAGAGAGGGCATGGGCAGGGAAGCTTTCTTT. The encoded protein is CSAREGMGREAFF.

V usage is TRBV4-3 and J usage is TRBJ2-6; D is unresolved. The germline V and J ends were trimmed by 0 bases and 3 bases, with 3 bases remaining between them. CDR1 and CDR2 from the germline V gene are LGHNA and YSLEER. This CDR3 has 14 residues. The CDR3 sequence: CASSQEGGANVLTF. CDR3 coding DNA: TGCGCCAGCAGCCAAGAGGGTGGGGCCAACGTCCTGACTTTC.